The 26 T cell receptor beta chains below were found in one sample sequenced in a study of cytomegalovirus exposure and HLA in healthy donors. The primer mix had 60 Vbeta and 13 Jbeta primers. Sequenced by immunoSEQ multiplex PCR; TCRdb stores in-frame clones only, minus some. The table includes approximately 220,000 clones, under 80% detected once. What was sequenced was PBMCs. The receptors originated from a woman in her twenties or thirties in good health and CMV-seronegative.

To note about this clone: One end of the junction does not line up with germline, which may come from a read error. The chain carries TRBV4-2 and TRBJ2-3; D not certain. Germline V CDR1 and CDR2: LGHNA, YNFKEQ. CDR3 size: 15 residues. The CDR3 coding sequence is TGTGCCAGCAGCCAAGATTCGGAGAGCATAGATACGCAGTATTTT. Translation: CASSQDSESIDTQYF.

This clone has more than one count but fewer than ten. This chain joins TRBV10-3 and TRBJ1-5; TRBD1 aligns across 8 bases. J gave up 0 bases and V 4 bases, and 2 bases lay outside the gene matches. Germline loops: CDR1 ENHRY, CDR2 SYGVKD. The CDR3 totals 15 residues. Here the CDR3 DNA reads TGTGCCATCAGTGGCGACAGGGGTAGCAATCAGCCCCAGCATTTT. Translation gives CAISGDRGSNQPQHF.

The table lists this clone with a few counts. The CDR3 region has the DNA TGTGCCAGCAGCTTTGGGACAGTGCCCTCGGATACGCAGTATTTT. This encodes CASSFGTVPSDTQYF. J is TRBJ2-3 and V is TRBV7-9; 7 positions agree with TRBD1. V shed 3 bases and J 6 bases; nucleotides not matched to a gene: 9. The CDR3 runs to 15 residues. The germline CDR1 and CDR2 sequences are SEHNR and FQNEAQ (reference sequence). The entire variable domain, with the rest obtained from reference TRBV7-9 and TRBJ2-3, is as follows: DTGVSQNPRHKITKRGQNVTFRCDPISEHNRLYWYRQTLGQGPEFLTYFQNEAQLEKSRLLSDRFSAERPKGSFSTLEIQRTEQGDSAMYLCASSFGTVPSDTQYFGPGTRLTVL.

The chain is built from TRBV19 and TRBJ1-1, with 8 bases fitting TRBD1. Trimming took 4 bases from V and 5 from J; bases not matched to a gene: 12. Per the germline V gene, CDR1 is LNHDA and CDR2 is SQIVND (reference sequence). The CDR3 covers 16 residues. CDR3 DNA: TGTGCCAGTAGTAAGGGGACAGGTTCGACTGGGACTGAAGCTTTCTTT. Translation: CASSKGTGSTGTEAFF.

This clone was counted once. The rearrangement links TRBV6-1 to TRBJ1-5, with a possible D match to TRBD1 (5 bases). The CDR3 spans 17 residues. Germline V lookup: CDR1 MNHNS, CDR2 SASEGT. Trimming pared 1 base from V and 4 bases from J, leaving 17 bases between. DNA for the CDR3: TGTGCCAGCAGTGAAGAGGAGGGAGTGGGGGGGAATCAGCCCCAGCATTTT. Amino acids: CASSEEEGVGGNQPQHF.

This chain uses TRBV11-3 with TRBJ1-2, with D perhaps TRBD1 (6 bases). Germline lookup yields CDR1 SGHNT and CDR2 YENEEA. The V gene lost 1 base and the J gene lost 6 bases, with 12 bases spanning the gap. The CDR3 has 14 residues. CDR3 protein: CASSLGSGVDGYTF. CDR3 coding DNA: TGTGCCAGCAGCTTAGGGTCAGGGGTAGATGGCTACACCTTC.

V and J are TRBV28 and TRBJ2-5; D possibly corresponds to TRBD1 (5 bases). Trimming cost V 5 bases and J 5 bases, with 12 bases left between them. The germline V gene encodes CDR1 MDHEN and CDR2 SYDVKM. The CDR3 runs to 13 residues. CDR3 sequence (DNA): TGTGCCAGCAGTCTCCAGGGATCGGAGACCCAGTACTTC. Protein product: CASSLQGSETQYF.

The chain has TRBV6-1 and TRBJ2-1, with 11 bases lining up with TRBD1. Per germline, CDR1 MNHNS and CDR2 SASEGT. CDR3 length: 13 residues. The trim removed 6 bases at V and 7 bases at J, leaving 2 bases unmatched. The CDR3 sequence is CASSRDRGNEQFF. In DNA, the CDR3 is TGTGCCAGCAGCCGGGACAGGGGGAATGAGCAGTTCTTC.

The J gene is TRBJ2-7, the V gene TRBV5-8, with TRBD1 matching 11 bases. Per the germline V gene, CDR1 is SGHTS and CDR2 is YDEGEE. With V trimmed by 4 bases and J by 0 bases, 3 bases remained unmatched. The CDR3 covers 15 residues. The CDR3 spells CASSQGTGGSYEQYF. The DNA of the CDR3 is TGTGCCAGCAGCCAAGGGACAGGGGGCTCCTACGAGCAGTACTTC.

This rearrangement joins TRBV9 to TRBJ2-3; the D is unclear. CDR1 SGDLS and CDR2 YYNGEE come from the germline V gene. This CDR3 is 13 amino acids long. Trimming took 0 bases from V and 4 from J, leaving 6 bases between them. Here the CDR3 DNA reads TGTGCCAGCAGCGTAGAGTGGCCAGATACGCAGTATTTT. Translated, it gives CASSVEWPDTQYF.

The chain links TRBV11-2 to TRBJ2-1, with D unclear. Germline values: CDR1 SGHAT, CDR2 FQNNGV. Deletions cut 0 bases from V and 1 base from J, with 13 bases between. The CDR3 is 17 residues long. The CDR3 DNA is TGTGCCAGCAGCTTAGAAACCCTGCGTGCGTCCTACAATGAGCAGTTCTTC. This translates into CASSLETLRASYNEQFF.

The V and J genes are TRBV9 and TRBJ2-7; 9 bases agree with TRBD2. Germline CDR1 reads SGDLS; CDR2 reads YYNGEE. With 4 bases clipped from V and 4 bases from J, the junction kept 6 bases outside the gene matches. The CDR3 loop spans 14 amino acids. This CDR3 reads CASSPIAGVYEQYF. CDR3 in DNA: TGTGCCAGCAGCCCAATAGCGGGAGTTTACGAGCAGTACTTC.

The chain has TRBV18 and TRBJ2-1, with 11 positions matching TRBD2. From germline, CDR1 is KGHSH and CDR2 LQKENI. J lost 7 bases, V lost 3 bases, and 8 bases had no gene match. CDR3 length: 16 amino acids. Here the CDR3 reads CASSPTGTSGLNEQFF. CDR3 DNA: TGTGCCAGCTCACCGACCGGGACTAGCGGATTAAATGAGCAGTTCTTC. The whole variable domain, filled in from reference TRBV18 and TRBJ2-1, reads NAGVMQNPRHLVRRRGQEARLRCSPMKGHSHVYWYRQLPEEGLKFMVYLQKENIIDESGMPKERFSAEFPKEGPSILRIQQVVRGDSAAYFCASSPTGTSGLNEQFFGPGTRLTVL.

J is TRBJ1-1 and V is TRBV9; maybe TRBD1 (6 bases). The germline V gene has CDR1 SGDLS and CDR2 YYNGEE. With 2 bases removed from V and 4 bases from J, the gap between germline ends came to 15 bases. The CDR3 length is 15 residues. The CDR3 nucleotides read TGTGCCAGCAGCGTCGCGGGGGCGCGAGGCACTGAAGCTTTCTTT. Protein: CASSVAGARGTEAFF.

The V call is TRBV27, the J call TRBJ1-1; D is ambiguous. Germline lookup yields CDR1 MNHEY and CDR2 SMNVEV (reference sequence). The CDR3 sequence is 15 residues long. V was pared by 2 bases and J by 0 bases, with 10 bases between. The CDR3 is CASSLRGRLNTEAFF. For the CDR3, the DNA is TGTGCCAGCAGTTTACGAGGGCGTCTGAACACTGAAGCTTTCTTT.

The V gene is TRBV28, the J gene TRBJ1-3, with unresolved D. Trimming removed 2 bases from V and 0 bases from J, with 11 bases in between. From germline, CDR1 is MDHEN and CDR2 SYDVKM. The CDR3 is 16 amino acids. This chain's CDR3 is CASSLRLGSSGNTIYF. CDR3 nucleotides: TGTGCCAGCAGTTTAAGGCTAGGGAGCTCTGGAAACACCATATATTTT.

V usage is TRBV5-4 and J usage is TRBJ2-1, with 12 nucleotides matching TRBD2. This CDR3 has 15 residues. The germline V gene encodes CDR1 SGHNT and CDR2 YYREEE (reference sequence). J gave up 8 bases and V 2 bases, and 5 bases lay outside the gene matches. For the CDR3, the DNA is TGTGCCAGCAGCTTACGACTAGCGGGAGTGGATGAGCAGTTCTTC. It specifies CASSLRLAGVDEQFF. Variable domain in full (rest from reference TRBV5-4 and TRBJ2-1): ETGVTQSPTHLIKTRGQQVTLRCSSQSGHNTVSWYQQALGQGPQFIFQYYREEENGRGNFPPRFSGLQFPNYSSELNVNALELDDSALYLCASSLRLAGVDEQFFGPGTRLTVL.

The chain carries TRBV7-9 and TRBJ2-7; D not resolved. The V end was cut by 5 bases, the J end by 4 bases, with 18 bases between. CDR1 is SEHNR and CDR2 is FQNEAQ in the germline V gene (reference sequence). The CDR3 sequence is 15 residues long. CDR3 sequence reads: CASSPPTPQSYEQYF. CDR3 coding DNA: TGTGCCAGCAGCCCCCCGACCCCACAGTCGTACGAGCAGTACTTC.

The chain has TRBV20-1 and TRBJ2-5; D call uncertain. The V gene lost 8 bases and the J gene lost 4 bases, with 11 bases spanning the gap. CDR3 length: 11 residues. CDR1 is DFQATT and CDR2 is SNEGSKA in the germline V gene (reference sequence). CDR3 sequence: CSLNGRETQYF. The CDR3 DNA is TGCAGTCTGAACGGTCGAGAGACCCAGTACTTC.

V is TRBV9 and J is TRBJ2-3, with D maybe TRBD2 (6 bases). This CDR3 spans 16 amino acids. V was shortened by 0 bases and J by 3 bases, with 14 bases between the two germline ends. The germline CDR1 and CDR2 sequences are SGDLS and YYNGEE. CDR3 loop: CASSVAGRRGTDTQYF. The CDR3 DNA follows: TGTGCCAGCAGCGTAGCGGGGAGGCGTGGAACAGATACGCAGTATTTT.

CDR3 region: CSVDLERDGYTF. In nucleotides, the CDR3 is TGCAGCGTTGACTTGGAGCGGGATGGCTACACCTTC. The rearrangement joins TRBV29-1 to TRBJ1-2; D gene unclear. V dropped 3 bases and J dropped 6 bases, with 11 bases sitting between them. CDR3 size: 12 residues. Germline-derived CDR1 and CDR2 are SQVTM and ANQGSEA.

The V gene is TRBV6-5, the J gene TRBJ2-2; 9 bases are a match to TRBD2. There are 13 residues in the CDR3. The germline gives CDR1 MNHEY, CDR2 SVGAGI. The V segment lost 9 bases and the J segment 3 bases; nucleotides outside the gene matches: 2. The CDR3 nucleotides read TGTGCCAGTAGCGGGAGTCACACCGGGGAGCTGTTTTTT. It translates to CASSGSHTGELFF.

In nucleotides, the CDR3 is TGCGCCAGCAGTCTAGTTGGGCAGCCCCAGCATTTT. Translated: CASSLVGQPQHF. This chain uses TRBV4-1 with TRBJ1-5; D is unresolved. Germline loops: CDR1 MGHRA, CDR2 YSYEKL. This CDR3 has 12 residues. Trimming stripped 6 bases from V and 7 bases from J, with 10 bases between.

The chain links TRBV5-4 to TRBJ2-3; 9 bases fit TRBD1. Germline trimming cut 4 bases from V and 6 bases from J; bases unmatched to any gene: 12. This CDR3 comprises 16 residues. Per germline, CDR1 SGHNT and CDR2 YYREEE (reference sequence). DNA for the CDR3: TGTGCCAGCAGCCAGTCCCCGGGACAGGGATCCGATACGCAGTATTTT. It translates to CASSQSPGQGSDTQYF.

The V call is TRBV6-5, the J call TRBJ2-7; a weak D match, TRBD2 (6 bases). Trimming took off 6 bases at V and 1 base at J, with 13 bases between the two ends. The CDR3 is 14 residues long. Germline CDR1 reads MNHEY; CDR2 reads SVGAGI. CDR3 loop: CASSRGFGSYEQYF. The CDR3 region has the DNA TGTGCCAGCAGCCGGGGGTTTGGATCCTACGAGCAGTACTTC.

This clone has just one count. The chain joins TRBV6-1 to TRBJ2-2; TRBD2 aligns across 8 bases. The CDR3 totals 14 residues. J gave up 7 bases and V 6 bases, and 7 bases lay outside the gene matches. Germline-derived CDR1 and CDR2 are MNHNS and SASEGT. The CDR3 nucleotides are TGTGCCAGCAGGGCCAGCGGGGGCAGCGGGGAGCTGTTTTTT. Residues: CASRASGGSGELFF.